The 13 T cell receptor beta chains listed next were all sequenced from one sample in a study of blood T cell repertoires in COVID-19. Clones were read by immunoSEQ multiplex PCR, and TCRdb kept only the in-frame ones, dropping some. Counted here are 350,000 to 450,000 clones, roughly nine tenths occurring once; the ten biggest clones make up 0.8% to 0.9%. The specimen sequenced was PBMCs or T cells enriched from blood (not recorded which). Receptor source: a woman in her 40s who had been exposed to COVID-19.

The chain uses TRBV5-4 and TRBJ2-7; 7 positions agree with TRBD1. The CDR3 is 17 amino acids. CDR1 is SGHNT, CDR2 YYREEE, per germline (reference sequence). The V segment lost 5 bases and the J segment 0 bases; nucleotides outside the gene matches: 14. The CDR3 here is CASRGPTGINSSYEQYF. The CDR3 region has the DNA TGTGCCAGCAGGGGCCCGACAGGGATTAATAGCTCCTACGAGCAGTACTTC.

The rearrangement joins TRBV19 to TRBJ1-1, with D possibly matching TRBD1 (6 bases). Germline V CDR1 and CDR2: LNHDA, SQIVND (reference sequence). CDR3 length: 14 amino acids. The V end lost 6 bases, the J end lost 4 bases, and 15 bases lay between the germline ends. CDR3 nucleotides: TGTGCCAGTAGCAGGACAGTCAGGGGCACTGAAGCTTTCTTT. Its translation: CASSRTVRGTEAFF.

The rearrangement joins TRBV14 to TRBJ1-3; D perhaps matches TRBD1 (5 bases). The CDR3 has 12 amino acids. Trimming took off 4 bases at V and 9 bases at J, with 10 bases between the two ends. The germline CDR1 and CDR2 sequences are SGHDN and FVKESK. Here the CDR3 reads CASSPGGSTIYF. The DNA for the CDR3 is TGTGCCAGCAGCCCCGGGGGTTCCACCATATATTTT. Drawing the rest from reference TRBV14 and TRBJ1-3, the complete variable domain is EAGVTQFPSHSVIEKGQTVTLRCDPISGHDNLYWYRRVMGKEIKFLLHFVKESKQDESGMPNNRFLAERTGGTYSTLKVQPAELEDSGVYFCASSPGGSTIYFGEGSWLTVV.

This clone was detected a few times. This chain links TRBV29-1 with TRBJ2-7, with 8 nucleotides matching TRBD1. The CDR3 runs 14 residues. Germline-derived CDR1 and CDR2 are SQVTM and ANQGSEA. V lost 6 bases, J lost 4 bases, and 11 bases stayed unmatched. The CDR3 here is CSVRDRFSPYEQYF. In DNA, the CDR3 is TGCAGCGTGCGGGACAGGTTCAGCCCTTACGAGCAGTACTTC.

V is TRBV7-9 and J is TRBJ2-1, with 8 bases that match TRBD1. The V and J ends lost 5 bases and 8 bases, in that order; junction bases with no gene match: 8. In germline, CDR1 is SEHNR, CDR2 FQNEAQ (reference sequence). This CDR3 comprises 14 residues. In DNA, the CDR3 is TGTGCCAGCAGCCGGAACCAACAGGGGGATGAGCAGTTCTTC. This encodes CASSRNQQGDEQFF.

J is TRBJ2-3 and V is TRBV3-1 (or the pseudogene TRBV3-2); 9 nucleotides align to TRBD2. V was clipped by 4 bases and J by 6 bases; unmatched bases: 2. The CDR3 spans 13 residues. CDR1 LGHDT and CDR2 YNNKEL come from the germline V gene (reference sequence). The CDR3 loop is CASSLAGEDTQYF. The CDR3 DNA reads TGTGCCAGCAGCCTAGCGGGAGAGGATACGCAGTATTTT.

The chain employs TRBV2 and TRBJ2-4; TRBD1 matches at 9 bases. V shed 5 bases and J 7 bases; nucleotides not matched to a gene: 9. Germline values: CDR1 SNHLY, CDR2 FYNNEI. The CDR3 contains 15 residues. CDR3 sequence reads: CASSSGDRAVNIQYF. In DNA, the CDR3 is TGTGCCAGCAGTTCCGGGGACAGGGCAGTCAACATTCAGTACTTC.

The genes are TRBV7-9 and TRBJ2-7; perhaps TRBD2 as D (5 bases). The V end lost 0 bases, the J end lost 2 bases, and 11 bases lay between the germline ends. This CDR3 region has 15 residues. The germline V gene encodes CDR1 SEHNR and CDR2 FQNEAQ (reference sequence). The CDR3: CASSLAQGSAYEQYF. The CDR3 region has the DNA TGTGCCAGCAGCTTAGCCCAAGGTAGCGCCTACGAGCAGTACTTC.

V usage is TRBV7-2 and J usage is TRBJ1-2; D gene ambiguous. The V and J ends lost 4 bases and 3 bases respectively, with 18 bases between them. This CDR3 is built from 16 residues. Germline V gene lookup returns CDR1 SGHTA and CDR2 FQGNSA. CDR3 in DNA: TGTGCCAGCAGCTCCGTCCCCCCCATGAGTTACTATGGCTACACCTTC. As protein: CASSSVPPMSYYGYTF.

This rearrangement joins TRBV6-1 to TRBJ1-1; 7 bases line up with TRBD1. After removal of 2 bases from V and 10 bases from J, the junction contained 7 bases not matched to a gene. Germline CDR1 reads MNHNS; CDR2 reads SASEGT. The CDR3 has 13 residues. CDR3 in DNA: TGTGCCAGCAGTGAATGGGCGGGACAGAGAGCTTTCTTT. Protein product: CASSEWAGQRAFF.

The chain couples TRBV18 to TRBJ1-4; D not certain. Trimming took off 6 bases at V and 6 bases at J, with 14 bases between the two ends. This CDR3 has 14 residues. Per germline, CDR1 KGHSH and CDR2 LQKENI. The CDR3 is CASSFQTGDEKLFF. CDR3 DNA: TGTGCCAGCTCGTTCCAAACCGGGGATGAAAAACTGTTTTTT.

The J gene is TRBJ2-5, the V gene TRBV13, with D perhaps TRBD2 (7 bases). This CDR3 is built from 16 residues. Germline loops: CDR1 PRHDT, CDR2 FYEKMQ (reference sequence). The V end lost 2 bases, the J end lost 1 base, and 14 bases lay between the germline ends. The CDR3 reads CASSLSVGGLQETQYF. The CDR3 nucleotides are TGTGCCAGCAGCTTAAGTGTGGGGGGGCTCCAAGAGACCCAGTACTTC.

The V gene is TRBV3-1 (or the pseudogene TRBV3-2), the J gene TRBJ1-2, with no clear D. The V gene's germline CDR1 is LGHDT and CDR2 YNNKEL (reference sequence). Between the trimmed V and J ends, which lost 5 bases and 7 bases, there was a span of 11 bases. The CDR3 sequence is 12 residues long. CDR3 in amino acids: CASSSSEFGYTF. The CDR3 DNA reads TGTGCCAGCAGCTCCTCGGAGTTTGGCTACACCTTC.